Following are 8 T cell receptor beta chains from one sample sequenced in a study of shared clonotypes between healthy human individuals. Profiling relied on immunoSEQ multiplex PCR, and the TCRdb table lists in-frame clones only, not all of them. The data hold around 2.1 million clones, with 85% to 95% observed a single time. As defined, naive CD8 cells were CD45RO-negative and positively selected for CCR7, with terminally differentiated effector memory CD45RA+ cells excluded. The sample consisted of naive CD8+ T cells from PBMCs. All receptors come from a man aged 18 to 35 in good health. Some clones in this sample may be carry-over from other donors' samples.

The chain recombines TRBV5-1 with TRBJ2-1; 8 bases fit TRBD2. Trimming cost V 0 bases and J 9 bases; bases outside gene matches: 8. Looked up from germline, CDR1 is SGHRS and CDR2 is YFSETQ. This CDR3 is 15 amino acids long. The CDR3 sequence: CASSLEGLVIGEQFF. CDR3 bases: TGCGCCAGCAGCTTGGAGGGACTAGTCATTGGTGAGCAGTTCTTC.

This clone was seen only once. V is TRBV11-2 and J is TRBJ2-3; D is ambiguous. CDR1 and CDR2 from the germline V gene are SGHAT and FQNNGV. V lost 5 bases and J lost 5, with 11 bases in between. This CDR3 has 13 amino acids. The CDR3 protein is CASSGPKGDTQYF. For the CDR3, the DNA is TGTGCCAGCAGCGGGCCGAAGGGAGATACGCAGTATTTT.

The chain employs TRBV29-1 and TRBJ2-6, with TRBD2 matching over 8 bases. V dropped 7 bases and J dropped 2; count of bases not matched to a gene: 4. Germline values: CDR1 SQVTM, CDR2 ANQGSEA. The CDR3 loop spans 14 amino acids. Written as DNA, the CDR3 is TGCAGCGCACTAGCGGCTACTGGGGCCAACGTCCTGACTTTC. Translated: CSALAATGANVLTF.

This clone came up a few times. Within the sample, other DNA sequences also encode this same CDR3. The J gene is TRBJ1-5, the V gene TRBV9, with D possibly being TRBD1 (5 bases). Germline lookup yields CDR1 SGDLS and CDR2 YYNGEE. The CDR3 length is 14 residues. The V end lost 0 bases, the J end lost 7 bases, and 11 bases lay between the germline ends. The DNA of the CDR3 is TGTGCCAGCAGCGTAGGGGCAGGGAGACAGCCCCAGCATTTT. This gives the protein CASSVGAGRQPQHF.

On this clone: Other DNA sequences in this sample translate to the same CDR3. The chain combines TRBV27 with TRBJ2-1; D unclear. The CDR3 is 14 residues long. Trimming removed 0 bases from V and 3 bases from J, with 6 bases in between. Germline assignment: CDR1 MNHEY and CDR2 SMNVEV (reference sequence). CDR3 amino acids: CASSLSNGYNEQFF. DNA of the CDR3: TGTGCCAGCAGTTTATCGAACGGCTACAATGAGCAGTTCTTC.

V is TRBV4-3 and J is TRBJ2-7; D might be TRBD1 (5 bases). The V and J ends lost 0 bases and 6 bases respectively, with 27 bases between them. This CDR3 has 19 amino acids. CDR1 is LGHNA, CDR2 YSLEER, per germline. The CDR3 loop is CASSQEGAVGGSPAGEQYF. In DNA form, the CDR3 reads TGCGCCAGCAGCCAAGAAGGGGCAGTCGGTGGGTCCCCTGCTGGCGAGCAGTACTTC.

The chain links TRBV6-1 to TRBJ1-5; the D gene is possibly TRBD1 (5 bases). Germline loops: CDR1 MNHNS, CDR2 SASEGT. The length of the CDR3 is 14 residues. With 5 bases removed from V and 7 bases from J, the gap between germline ends came to 15 bases. The CDR3, as DNA: TGTGCCAGCAGTACGATAGACAGTTACCAGCCCCAGCATTTT. It yields the protein CASSTIDSYQPQHF.

A note on this clone: Different DNA sequences within this sample yield the same CDR3. The chain combines TRBV2 with TRBJ2-1; D is unclear. The CDR3 has 12 residues. The V end was cut by 4 bases, the J end by 6 bases, with 7 bases between. Germline lookup yields CDR1 SNHLY and CDR2 FYNNEI. The CDR3 spells CASSVGGNEQFF. In nucleotides, the CDR3 is TGTGCCAGCAGTGTTGGCGGCAATGAGCAGTTCTTC.